This T cell receptor beta chain was documented in a study of T cell repertoires in cytomegalovirus infection. Study results and limitations: CMV-specific TCR beta clonotypes restricted by HLA-C were the ones dominating the ex vivo response. The study identified carriers of CMV plus the relevant HLA from cumulative public TCR beta family frequency.

A word on this clonotype: Its antigen remains unidentified.

The CDR3 is 22 amino acids. From germline, CDR1 is PRHDT and CDR2 FYEKMQ (reference sequence). The V and J ends lost 1 base and 3 bases, in that order; junction bases with no gene match: 24. One entry per CDR3 protein, called by TCRdb with MiXCR from the reads. Of about 890,000 distinct CDR3 sequences in the sample, about a third were seen once. The sequences come from cultured CD8+ T cells from PBMCs, collected from culture after CMV antigen stimulation. This sequence was found in a human donor in good health (CMV status not recorded). Some clones in this sample may be carry-over from other donors' samples. The chain recombines TRBV13 with TRBJ1-2, with 9 bases matching TRBD1. CDR3 amino acids: CASSLVSGTGGAGWLEDYGYTF. DNA of the CDR3: TGTGCCAGCAGCTTAGTAAGTGGTACAGGGGGCGCTGGCTGGCTAGAGGACTATGGCTACACCTTC.